The rows below give T cell receptor beta chains drawn from one sample of a study of T cells in Graves' hyperthyroidism and ophthalmopathy. TCRdb passed the multiplex PCR reads through MiXCR, listing each CDR3 protein once. The sample lists 300,000 to 350,000 distinct CDR3 sequences; over 15% were seen once. Material for sequencing was blood. The receptors here all came from a woman aged 40 to 50 with Graves' ophthalmopathy. Both conserved end residues are part of each CDR3. D genes are given only for firm matches. Some rows mark clone size as missing; the rest say once, few, many or name a class of expanded clone.

D gene,J gene,V gene,clone size,CDR3 DNA,CDR3 protein
TRBD2,TRBJ2-7,TRBV11-1,.,TGTGCCAGCAGCCCCGGGACTAGCGGGGCCTCCTACGAGCAGTACTTC,CASSPGTSGASYEQYF
.,TRBJ2-7,TRBV27,many,TGTGCCAGCAGTTTGACACCCTCCTACGAGCAGTACTTC,CASSLTPSYEQYF
TRBD2,TRBJ2-7,TRBV20-1,few,TGCAGTGCTGGGGGACTAGCGGGTTACCGCGAGCAGTACTTC,CSAGGLAGYREQYF
TRBD1,TRBJ1-5,TRBV19,many,TGTGCCAGTAGTACCACGGACAGGGGTAATCAGCCCCAGCATTTT,CASSTTDRGNQPQHF
TRBD2,TRBJ2-5,TRBV7-2,many,TGTGCCAGCAGGTCGGGACTAGTAGGGCAAGAGACCCAGTACTTC,CASRSGLVGQETQYF
.,TRBJ1-2,TRBV12-3/TRBV12-4,many,TGTGCCAGCAGCTCCGACGGACCGGTAGGCTACACCTTC,CASSSDGPVGYTF
.,TRBJ2-7,TRBV20-1,many,TGCAGTGCTAGGGGGATTCGGGACTACGAGCAGTACTTC,CSARGIRDYEQYF
.,TRBJ2-7,TRBV28,many,TGTGCCAGCAGTTCCCTTTTTTGGGAGCAGTACTTC,CASSSLFWEQYF
.,TRBJ2-3,TRBV7-2,many,TGTGCCAGCAGCACCCTACCTAGTCAGGGGACCTACACAGATACGCAGTATTTT,CASSTLPSQGTYTDTQYF
.,TRBJ1-2,TRBV6-1,many,TGTGCCAGCAGTGTCCACCCCGGCAGTGTGGGCTGCACCTTC,CASSVHPGSVGCTF
.,TRBJ1-5,TRBV10-3,many,TGTGCCATCAGTGATGGGTGGAGCAATCAGCCCCAGCATTTT,CAISDGWSNQPQHF
.,TRBJ2-7,TRBV19,many,TGTGCCAGTAGTATAGTCGGGGGAGGCGAGCAGTACTTC,CASSIVGGGEQYF
.,TRBJ2-7,TRBV2,many,TGTGCCAGCAGATTGACATTCGTCTACGAGCAGTACTTC,CASRLTFVYEQYF
TRBD2,TRBJ2-7,TRBV9,many,TGTGCCAGCAGCGACGACGGGACTAGCGGATACGAGCAGTACTTC,CASSDDGTSGYEQYF
.,TRBJ1-5,TRBV28,many,TGTGCCAGCAGTTGGGGAACAGGGAGAGGGAATCAGCCCCAGCATTTT,CASSWGTGRGNQPQHF